The 19 T cell receptor beta chains below all came from one sample that was sequenced in a study of PD-1 blockade in classical Hodgkin lymphoma. Sequencing used immunoSEQ multiplex PCR; TCRdb keeps in-frame clones, though not all of them. Of about 110,000 clones in the sample, about 92% were seen once. Time point in this sample: cycle 4 day 1 (C4D1), after less than seven weeks of nivolumab. Autologous stem cell transplantation was followed by relapse in every patient, and brentuximab vedotin exposure varied. This specimen was peripheral blood mononuclear cells (PBMCs), taken before the fourth cycle of nivolumab. The source of these receptors is a human donor with classical Hodgkin lymphoma.

The chain recombines TRBV15 with TRBJ2-1, with a tentative D call TRBD1 (6 bases). CDR1 is LNHNV and CDR2 is YYDKDF in the germline V gene (reference sequence). CDR3 length: 16 amino acids. Trimming stripped 5 bases from V and 2 bases from J, with 16 bases between. The CDR3 here is CATSPQGTKTYNEQFF. The CDR3 coding sequence is TGTGCCACCAGCCCCCAAGGGACAAAGACCTACAATGAGCAGTTCTTC.

V is TRBV4-2 and J is TRBJ2-7; D is uncertain. Germline CDR1 is LGHNA and CDR2 is YNFKEQ. CDR3 length: 12 residues. The V and J ends lost 5 bases and 7 bases respectively, with 12 bases between them. The CDR3 DNA is TGTGCCAGCAGCTTGGATTCTGCAGAGCAGTACTTC. Its protein is CASSLDSAEQYF.

This chain connects TRBV27 to TRBJ2-7; TRBD2 aligns across 12 bases. There are 16 residues in the CDR3. The germline V gene has CDR1 MNHEY and CDR2 SMNVEV (reference sequence). Trimming removed 6 bases from V and 5 bases from J; junction bases left unmatched: 11. The CDR3 loop is CASRPGARLAGDEQYF. DNA for the CDR3: TGTGCCAGCAGACCTGGGGCTAGACTAGCGGGAGACGAGCAGTACTTC.

The CDR3 loop reads CASSSDPYEQYF. In DNA, the CDR3 is TGTGCCAGCAGCTCCGACCCATACGAGCAGTACTTC. V gene TRBV7-9 combines with J gene TRBJ2-7; D ambiguous. This CDR3 contains 12 residues. Germline CDR1 and CDR2: SEHNR and FQNEAQ (reference sequence). The ends were cut back, 4 bases at V and 4 bases at J, with 8 bases in the middle.

The rearrangement joins TRBV27 to TRBJ1-5, with TRBD1 identical over 9 bases. This CDR3 comprises 16 residues. Germline CDR1 is MNHEY and CDR2 is SMNVEV (reference sequence). The trim removed 6 bases at V and 0 bases at J, leaving 6 bases unmatched. The DNA of the CDR3 is TGTGCCAGCAGAGACAGGGGGGGGATTAGCAATCAGCCCCAGCATTTT. It is translated as CASRDRGGISNQPQHF.

This chain joins TRBV30 and TRBJ2-5, with 7 bases aligning to TRBD1. This CDR3 comprises 15 residues. Trimming removed 2 bases from V and 0 bases from J; junction bases left unmatched: 6. CDR1 and CDR2 from the germline V gene are GTSNPN and SVGIG (reference sequence). CDR3 nucleotide sequence: TGTGCCTGGAGTCGGGACAGTTCGTACCAAGAGACCCAGTACTTC. Translated: CAWSRDSSYQETQYF.

The chain couples TRBV7-9 to TRBJ1-3, with D tentatively TRBD1 (6 bases). This CDR3 has 15 residues. The V gene's germline CDR1 is SEHNR and CDR2 FQNEAQ (reference sequence). The V and J ends lost 5 bases and 0 bases respectively, with 11 bases between them. The DNA for the CDR3 is TGTGCCAGCAGCCGCGGGGGCGACTCTGGAAACACCATATATTTT. Protein product: CASSRGGDSGNTIYF.

CDR3 protein: CASSYVSGGFYEQYF. The CDR3 DNA sequence: TGTGCCAGCAGTTACGTCAGCGGGGGGTTCTACGAGCAGTACTTC. The chain couples TRBV6-5 to TRBJ2-7; 9 bases are a match to TRBD2. Germline-derived CDR1 and CDR2 are MNHEY and SVGAGI. J lost 3 bases, V lost 2 bases, and 5 bases had no gene match. CDR3 size: 15 residues.

This chain connects TRBV18 to TRBJ1-2; 11 bases map to TRBD1. The CDR3 is made up of 15 amino acids. Trimming removed 5 bases from V and 5 bases from J; junction bases left unmatched: 7. Per the germline V gene, CDR1 is KGHSH and CDR2 is LQKENI. CDR3 in DNA: TGTGCCAGCTCAGCCGGGACAGGGGGACGGTATGGCTACACCTTC. Protein: CASSAGTGGRYGYTF.

The chain employs TRBV10-3 and TRBJ2-3, with unresolved D. The CDR3 consists of 11 residues. Germline CDR1 and CDR2: ENHRY and SYGVKD. Trimming pared 10 bases from V and 4 bases from J, leaving 9 bases between. The CDR3 nucleotides read TGTGCCAGCGCCGGCGCAGATACGCAGTATTTT. Amino acids: CASAGADTQYF.

V and J are TRBV5-5 and TRBJ1-1, with D hard to call. This CDR3 comprises 15 residues. V was pared by 2 bases and J by 3 bases, with 14 bases between. CDR1 is SGHKS, CDR2 YYEKEE, per germline (reference sequence). The CDR3 nucleotides read TGTGCCAGCAGCTTTTTGATACAGTTGGACACTGAAGCTTTCTTT. As protein: CASSFLIQLDTEAFF.

This clone has only one observation. The chain recombines TRBV6-5 with TRBJ1-4; no firm D call. The V end was cut by 6 bases, the J end by 8 bases, with 10 bases between. The CDR3 length is 12 residues. CDR1 is MNHEY, CDR2 SVGAGI, per germline. For the CDR3, the DNA is TGTGCCAGCAGGGACGGAAGGGAAAAACTGTTTTTT. It specifies CASRDGREKLFF.

V and J are TRBV10-2 and TRBJ2-7; D gene unclear. The CDR3 runs 11 residues. Per germline, CDR1 WSHSY and CDR2 SAAADI. V lost 8 bases, J lost 0 bases, and 5 bases lay in between. The CDR3 DNA sequence: TGCGCCAGCGCTATCTCCTACGAGCAGTACTTC. Its protein product is CASAISYEQYF.

This clone appeared a single time. The chain recombines TRBV5-6 with TRBJ1-3; TRBD1 matches at 7 bases. The CDR3 extends over 14 amino acids. CDR1 SGHDT and CDR2 YYEEEE come from the germline V gene. V gave up 3 bases and J gave up 4 bases; unmatched junction bases: 4. The CDR3 region is CASSSTGLGNTIYF. The CDR3 DNA sequence: TGTGCCAGCAGCTCGACAGGGCTCGGAAACACCATATATTTT.

This chain links TRBV6-1 with TRBJ2-1; 8 nucleotides match TRBD2. Per the germline V gene, CDR1 is MNHNS and CDR2 is SASEGT. CDR3 length: 17 residues. V lost 1 base to trimming and J lost 3 bases; unmatched junction nucleotides: 8. The CDR3 here is CASSEEASGGRYNEQFF. The CDR3 nucleotides are TGTGCCAGCAGTGAAGAGGCGAGCGGGGGCCGCTACAATGAGCAGTTCTTC.

The rearrangement joins TRBV28 to TRBJ2-5; no clear D gene. Trimming took 8 bases from V and 7 from J, leaving 11 bases between them. CDR3 size: 11 residues. CDR1 and CDR2 from the germline V gene are MDHEN and SYDVKM. Written as DNA, the CDR3 is TGTGCCAGCCGGGCTTTCGGGACCCAGTACTTC. Translated, it gives CASRAFGTQYF.

This chain connects TRBV27 to TRBJ1-2, with 7 bases aligning to TRBD1. The germline CDR1 and CDR2 sequences are MNHEY and SMNVEV (reference sequence). CDR3 length: 14 amino acids. Germline trimming cut 3 bases from V and 4 bases from J; bases unmatched to any gene: 5. CDR3 coding DNA: TGTGCCAGCAGTTTTGGGGGACAGAGCTATGGCTACACCTTC. The encoded protein is CASSFGGQSYGYTF.

Only one count was recorded for this clone. The chain employs TRBV5-1 and TRBJ2-6, with 9 bases that match TRBD1. Trimming cost V 3 bases and J 4 bases; bases outside gene matches: 8. The CDR3 runs 17 residues. Germline V lookup: CDR1 SGHRS, CDR2 YFSETQ. The CDR3 is CASSWGQGGPGANVLTF. The CDR3 nucleotides are TGCGCCAGCAGCTGGGGACAGGGTGGCCCCGGGGCCAACGTCCTGACTTTC.

The rearrangement links TRBV19 to TRBJ2-3; 12 nucleotides line up with TRBD2. Per the germline V gene, CDR1 is LNHDA and CDR2 is SQIVND (reference sequence). The CDR3 has 18 amino acids. The V and J ends lost 5 bases and 0 bases, in that order; junction bases with no gene match: 9. The CDR3 DNA reads as TGTGCCAGTAGTCCTCTAGCGGGAGGGCACGGAAGCACAGATACGCAGTATTTT. As protein: CASSPLAGGHGSTDTQYF.